This TCR beta chain originates from a study of OX40 agonist ivuxolimab in advanced cancers. The V gene lost 6 bases and the J gene lost 8 bases, with 17 bases spanning the gap. The CDR3 extends over 13 amino acids. Germline-derived CDR1 and CDR2 are SQVTM and ANQGSEA. Clones were read by immunoSEQ multiplex PCR, and TCRdb kept only the in-frame ones, dropping some. Among about 60,000 clones listed, about 90% were seen once. This receptor was identified in an adult with an advanced solid tumor such as melanoma, head and neck, liver or kidney cancer. The chain couples TRBV29-1 to TRBJ2-1; D is perhaps TRBD1 or TRBD2 (5 bases each). This material consisted of CD4+ or CD8+ T cells sorted from blood, taken in a trial of the OX40 agonist ivuxolimab. The CDR3 sequence: CSVNQWQGHEQFF. The CDR3 nucleotides read TGCAGCGTCAACCAATGGCAGGGACATGAGCAGTTCTTC.